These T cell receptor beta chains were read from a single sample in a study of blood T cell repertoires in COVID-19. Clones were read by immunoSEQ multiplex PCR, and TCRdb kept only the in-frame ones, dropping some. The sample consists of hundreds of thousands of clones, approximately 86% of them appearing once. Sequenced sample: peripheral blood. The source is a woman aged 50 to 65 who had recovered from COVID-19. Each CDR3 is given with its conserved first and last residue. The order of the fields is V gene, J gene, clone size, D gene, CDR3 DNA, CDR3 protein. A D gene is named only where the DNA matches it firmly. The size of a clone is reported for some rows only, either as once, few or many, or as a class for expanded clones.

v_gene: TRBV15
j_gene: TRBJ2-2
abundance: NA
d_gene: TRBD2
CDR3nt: TGTGCCACCAGCAGAGATGGCCTAGCGGGGAATACCGGGGAGCTGTTTTTT
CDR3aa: CATSRDGLAGNTGELFF

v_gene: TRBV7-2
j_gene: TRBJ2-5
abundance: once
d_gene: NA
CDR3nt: TGTGCCAGCACCCACCCCTACGGGGAGACCCAGTACTTC
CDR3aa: CASTHPYGETQYF

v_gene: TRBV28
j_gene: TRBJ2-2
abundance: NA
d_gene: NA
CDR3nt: TGTGCCAGCAACCCCGGACAGCCCGGGGAGCTGTTTTTT
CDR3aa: CASNPGQPGELFF

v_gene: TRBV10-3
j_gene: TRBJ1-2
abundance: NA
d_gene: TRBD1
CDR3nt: TGTGCCATCAACCCACTCCCGACAGGGAACTATGGCTACACCTTC
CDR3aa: CAINPLPTGNYGYTF

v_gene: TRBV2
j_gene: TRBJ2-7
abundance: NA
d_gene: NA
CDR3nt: TGTGCCAGCAGTGTCTGGGGGGGCAGAGAGCAGTACTTC
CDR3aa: CASSVWGGREQYF

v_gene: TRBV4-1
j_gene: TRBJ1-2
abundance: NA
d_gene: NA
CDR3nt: TGCGCCAGCAGCCAAGAGAGGCAGTATGGCTACACCTTC
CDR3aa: CASSQERQYGYTF

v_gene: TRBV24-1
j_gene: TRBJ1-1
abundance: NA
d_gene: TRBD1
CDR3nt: TGTGCCACCACGGGACAGTTGGGTGAAGCTTTCTTT
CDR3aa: CATTGQLGEAFF

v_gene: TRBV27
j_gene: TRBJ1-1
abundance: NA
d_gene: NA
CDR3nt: TGTGCCAGCAGTGGGGCGCGACAACAGAACACTGAAGCTTTCTTT
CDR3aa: CASSGARQQNTEAFF

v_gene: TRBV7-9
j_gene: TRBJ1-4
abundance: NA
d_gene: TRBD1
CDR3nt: TGTGCCAGCAGCACTGACAGGGGCAGTGAAAAACTGTTTTTT
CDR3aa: CASSTDRGSEKLFF

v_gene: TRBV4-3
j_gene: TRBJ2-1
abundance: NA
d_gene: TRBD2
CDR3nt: TGCGCCAGCAGCCAAGACGGGGGAGGGGATGAGCAGTTCTTC
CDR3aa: CASSQDGGGDEQFF

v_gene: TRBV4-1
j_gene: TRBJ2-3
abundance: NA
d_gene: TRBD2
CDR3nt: TGCGCCAGCAGCCCGGGACTAGCGGGGGGCTTCACAGATACGCAGTATTTT
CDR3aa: CASSPGLAGGFTDTQYF

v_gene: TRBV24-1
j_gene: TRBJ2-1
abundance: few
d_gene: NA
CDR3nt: TGTGCCACCAGTGATTCCCCCCCCCGACAGTACAATGAGCAGTTCTTC
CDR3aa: CATSDSPPRQYNEQFF

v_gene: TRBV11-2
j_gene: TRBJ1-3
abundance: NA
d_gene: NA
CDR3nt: TGTGCCAGCAGCTTCGGGGAGCCCTCTGGAAACACCATATATTTT
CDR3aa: CASSFGEPSGNTIYF

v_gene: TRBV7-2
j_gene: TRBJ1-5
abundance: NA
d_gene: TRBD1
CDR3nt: TGTGCCAGCAGCCCGGAATGGACAGGGTATCAGCCCCAGCATTTT
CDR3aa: CASSPEWTGYQPQHF

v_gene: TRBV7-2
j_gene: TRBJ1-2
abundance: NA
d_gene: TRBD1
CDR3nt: TGTGCCAGCACCCTAGACAGGGTTGGGGGCTACACCTTC
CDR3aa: CASTLDRVGGYTF

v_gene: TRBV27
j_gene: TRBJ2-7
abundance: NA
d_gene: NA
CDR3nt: TGTGCCAGCAGTCCCTTGTGGGAGATTAGCTCCTACGAGCAGTACTTC
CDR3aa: CASSPLWEISSYEQYF

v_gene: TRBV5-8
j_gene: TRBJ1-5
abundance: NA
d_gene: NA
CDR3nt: TGTGCCAGCAGCCTTCGCCAGGGGCCTAATCAGCCCCAGCATTTT
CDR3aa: CASSLRQGPNQPQHF

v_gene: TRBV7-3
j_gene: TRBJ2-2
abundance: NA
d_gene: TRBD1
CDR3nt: TGTGCCAGCAGCCTCTCGGACAGGGGAAGCACCGGGGAGCTGTTTTTT
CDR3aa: CASSLSDRGSTGELFF

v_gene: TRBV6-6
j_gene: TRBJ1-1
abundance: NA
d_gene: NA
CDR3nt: TGTGCCAGCAGCCCCACCACGGGTTTACCTGAAGCTTTCTTT
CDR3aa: CASSPTTGLPEAFF

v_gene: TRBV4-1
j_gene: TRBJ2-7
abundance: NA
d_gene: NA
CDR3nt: TGCGCCAGCAGCCAAGATCTTTTCCAGGGCGAGCAGTACTTC
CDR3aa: CASSQDLFQGEQYF

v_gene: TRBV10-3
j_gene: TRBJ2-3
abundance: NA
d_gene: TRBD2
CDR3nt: TGTGCCATCGGCGGGAGAGACACAGATACGCAGTATTTT
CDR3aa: CAIGGRDTDTQYF

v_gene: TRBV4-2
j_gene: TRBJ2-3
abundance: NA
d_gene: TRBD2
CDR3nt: TGTGCCAGCAGCCGACAACTAGCGGGGGGGATTTCTAGCACAGATACGCAGTATTTT
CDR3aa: CASSRQLAGGISSTDTQYF

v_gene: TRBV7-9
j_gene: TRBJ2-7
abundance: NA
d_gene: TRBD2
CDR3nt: TGTGCCAGCAGCTTAGCGCCGGGGGGGACCTACGAGCAGTACTTC
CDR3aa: CASSLAPGGTYEQYF

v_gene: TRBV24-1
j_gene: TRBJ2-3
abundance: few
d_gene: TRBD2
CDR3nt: TGTGCCACCAGTGATTTGACTAGCGGGGGGGGCACAGATACGCAGTATTTT
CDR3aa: CATSDLTSGGGTDTQYF

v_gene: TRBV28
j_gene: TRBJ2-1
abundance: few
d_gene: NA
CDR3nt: TGTGCCAGCTCGTCTATGGTACCGAGCTCCTACAATGAGCAGTTCTTC
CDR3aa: CASSSMVPSSYNEQFF

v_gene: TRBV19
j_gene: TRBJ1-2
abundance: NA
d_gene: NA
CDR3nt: TGTGCCAGTAGTATCTTTTCGGGCAGGGGCAACTATGGCTACACCTTC
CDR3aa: CASSIFSGRGNYGYTF

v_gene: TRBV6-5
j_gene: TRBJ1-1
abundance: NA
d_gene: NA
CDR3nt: TGTGCCAGCAGTTACTCTATCGACAGTGAGAACACTGAAGCTTTCTTT
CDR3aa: CASSYSIDSENTEAFF

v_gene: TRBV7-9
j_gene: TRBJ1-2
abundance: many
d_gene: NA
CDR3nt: TGTGCCAGCAGCGAAGCGCAAATGGTATTAGGCTACACCTTC
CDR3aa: CASSEAQMVLGYTF

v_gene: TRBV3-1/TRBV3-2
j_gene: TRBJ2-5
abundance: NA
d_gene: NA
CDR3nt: TGTGCCAGCAGCCGGGGGGGCGTAGAGACCCAGTACTTC
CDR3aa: CASSRGGVETQYF

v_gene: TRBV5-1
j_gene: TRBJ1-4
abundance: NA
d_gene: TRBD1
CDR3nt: TGCGCCAGCAGCTGGGCCGGGACAGTTAATGAAAAACTGTTTTTT
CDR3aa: CASSWAGTVNEKLFF

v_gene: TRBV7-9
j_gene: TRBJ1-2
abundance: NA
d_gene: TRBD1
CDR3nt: TGTGCCAGCAGAGCAGACAGGGGGCTCCCCTATGGCTACACCTTC
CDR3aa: CASRADRGLPYGYTF

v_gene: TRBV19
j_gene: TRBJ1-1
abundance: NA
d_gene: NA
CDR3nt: TGTGCCAGTAGTATCTTGGCGCGGGGGAACACTGAAGCTTTCTTT
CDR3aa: CASSILARGNTEAFF

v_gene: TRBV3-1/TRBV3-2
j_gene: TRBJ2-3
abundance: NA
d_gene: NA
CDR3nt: TGTGCCAGCAGCCAAGAGCCACTAGCGGTACAGGGGGATACGCAGTATTTT
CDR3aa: CASSQEPLAVQGDTQYF

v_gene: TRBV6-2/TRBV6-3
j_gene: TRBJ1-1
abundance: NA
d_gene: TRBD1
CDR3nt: TGTGCCAGCAGTTCGAACAGGGGCCTGAACACTGAAGCTTTCTTT
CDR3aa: CASSSNRGLNTEAFF

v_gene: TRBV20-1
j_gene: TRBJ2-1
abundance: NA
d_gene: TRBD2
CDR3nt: TGCAGTGCTAATGAATGGAGCGGGGACAATGAGCAGTTCTTC
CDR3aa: CSANEWSGDNEQFF

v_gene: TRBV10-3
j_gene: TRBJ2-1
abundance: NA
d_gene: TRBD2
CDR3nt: TGTGCCATATCTAGCGGGCATGACAATGAGCAGTTCTTC
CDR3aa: CAISSGHDNEQFF

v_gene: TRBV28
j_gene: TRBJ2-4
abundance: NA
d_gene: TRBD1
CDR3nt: TGTGCCAGCTACGGAGCCGGACAGGGCCAAAACATTCAGTACTTC
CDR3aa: CASYGAGQGQNIQYF

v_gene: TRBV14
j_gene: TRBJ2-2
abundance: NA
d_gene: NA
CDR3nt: TGTGCCAGCAGCCAATGGGGTCGGGGGAACACCGGGGAGCTGTTTTTT
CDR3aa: CASSQWGRGNTGELFF

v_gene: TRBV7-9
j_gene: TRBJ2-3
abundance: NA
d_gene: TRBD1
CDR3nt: TGTGCCAGCAGTCGTAAGACAGGGGCGTCCTCAGATACGCAGTATTTT
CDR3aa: CASSRKTGASSDTQYF

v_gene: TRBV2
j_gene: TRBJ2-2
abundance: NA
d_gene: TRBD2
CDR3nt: TGTGCCAGCACTCCTTGGGGGGGGTCCGGGGAGCTGTTTTTT
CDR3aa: CASTPWGGSGELFF

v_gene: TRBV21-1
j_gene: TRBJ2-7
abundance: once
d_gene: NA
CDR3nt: TGTGCCAGCAGGACTAGCGTTGTGTGGGAGCAGTACTTC
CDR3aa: CASRTSVVWEQYF

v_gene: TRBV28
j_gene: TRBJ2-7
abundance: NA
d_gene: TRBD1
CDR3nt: TGTGCCAGCAGCCGAAGACAGGGCCCGTTCGAGCAGTACTTC
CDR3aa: CASSRRQGPFEQYF

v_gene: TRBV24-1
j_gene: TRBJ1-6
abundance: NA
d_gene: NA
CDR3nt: TGTGCCACCAGTGATTTGCAGAAGGGGATAAGCTCCTATAATTCACCCCTCCACTTT
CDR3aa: CATSDLQKGISSYNSPLHF

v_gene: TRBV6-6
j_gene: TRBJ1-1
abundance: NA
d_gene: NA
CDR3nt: TGTGCCAGCAGTTACACAGGATTGAACACTGAAGCTTTCTTT
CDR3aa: CASSYTGLNTEAFF

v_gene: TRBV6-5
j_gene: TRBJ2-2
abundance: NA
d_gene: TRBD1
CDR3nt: TGTGCCAGCAGTTACCGACAGGGGGAGGGCACCGGGGAGCTGTTTTTT
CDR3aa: CASSYRQGEGTGELFF

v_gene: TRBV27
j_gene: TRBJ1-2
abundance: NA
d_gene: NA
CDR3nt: TGTGCCAGCAGTTCGTATTATAACTATGGCTACACCTTC
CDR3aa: CASSSYYNYGYTF

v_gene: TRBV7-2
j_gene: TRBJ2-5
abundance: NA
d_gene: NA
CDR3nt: TGTGCCAGCAGCTTAGGGAGGGCGCAAGAGACCCAGTACTTC
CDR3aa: CASSLGRAQETQYF

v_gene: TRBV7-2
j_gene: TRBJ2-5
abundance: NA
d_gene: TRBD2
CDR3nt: TGTGCCAGCAGCTATAGCGGGAGGGAGACCCAGTACTTC
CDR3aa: CASSYSGRETQYF

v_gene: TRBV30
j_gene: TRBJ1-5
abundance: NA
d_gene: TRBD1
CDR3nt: TGTGCCTGGAGTGACCACAACAGGGGGCGCAGTCAGCCCCAGCATTTT
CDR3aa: CAWSDHNRGRSQPQHF

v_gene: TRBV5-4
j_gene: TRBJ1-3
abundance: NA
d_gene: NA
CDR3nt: TGTGCCAGCAGCTTGGGTGGTCTAAGCTCTGGAAACACCATATATTTT
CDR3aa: CASSLGGLSSGNTIYF

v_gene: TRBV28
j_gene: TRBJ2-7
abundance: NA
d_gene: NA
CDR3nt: TGTGCCAGCAGTTCTTTTGCCTACGAGCAGTACTTC
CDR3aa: CASSSFAYEQYF

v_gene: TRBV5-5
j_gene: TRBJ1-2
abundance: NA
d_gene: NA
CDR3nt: TGTGCCAGCAGCGGTGGGGCGGTCATCGGCTATGGCTACACCTTC
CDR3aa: CASSGGAVIGYGYTF

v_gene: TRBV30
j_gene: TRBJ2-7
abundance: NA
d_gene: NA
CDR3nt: TGTGCCTGGAGGCGACCAGGGGCGGCCTACGAGCAGTACTTC
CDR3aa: CAWRRPGAAYEQYF

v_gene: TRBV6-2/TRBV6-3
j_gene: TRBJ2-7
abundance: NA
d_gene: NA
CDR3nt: TGTGCCAGCAGTTACCACAGCGAGCAGTACTTC
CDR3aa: CASSYHSEQYF

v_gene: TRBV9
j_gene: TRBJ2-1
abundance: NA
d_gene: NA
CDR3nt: TGTGCCAGCAGCGTAGGGGCGGGATTCGCCTACAATGAGCAGTTCTTC
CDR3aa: CASSVGAGFAYNEQFF

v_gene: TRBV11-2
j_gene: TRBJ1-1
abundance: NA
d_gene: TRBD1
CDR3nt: TGTGCCAGCAACAACCGGGACAGGGGTTCTGAAGCTTTCTTT
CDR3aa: CASNNRDRGSEAFF

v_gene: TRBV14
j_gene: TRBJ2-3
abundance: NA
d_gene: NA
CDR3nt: TGTGCCAGCAGCCAAGCTTCCGGGACTGTAACAGATACGCAGTATTTT
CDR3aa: CASSQASGTVTDTQYF